Shown below are 18 T cell receptor beta chains from a single sample sequenced in a study of preoperative IRX-2 immunotherapy in early breast cancer (dated by TCRdb to the late 2010s). Explained via the paper, the treatment or condition label denotes: preoperative locoregional IRX-2 cytokine immunotherapy. Library preparation employed the immunoSEQ multiplex PCR assay. This immuneACCESS table, as held by TCRdb, lists in-frame sequences with V and J called but not all clones. Of the missing ones, under half trace to an unresolved V gene in checked studies; the others have no known cause. This sample holds about 42,000 clones; roughly 80% were observed only once. Jointly, the top ten make up approximately 1.1% of the sample. Here the sequenced sample was tumor tissue, taken after IRX-2 immunotherapy. These receptors all come from a human donor with breast cancer.

Regarding this clone: The same CDR3 can be traced to other DNA sequences in this sample. This rearrangement joins TRBV18 to TRBJ2-1; 8 nucleotides line up with TRBD1. Germline V gives CDR1 KGHSH, CDR2 LQKENI. This CDR3 has 14 residues. Trimming removed 1 base from V and 5 bases from J; junction bases left unmatched: 1. The DNA of the CDR3 is TGTGCCAGCTCACCACGGGACAGGAACAATGAGCAGTTCTTC. Translating it yields CASSPRDRNNEQFF. Full variable domain (rest looked up from reference TRBV18 and TRBJ2-1): NAGVMQNPRHLVRRRGQEARLRCSPMKGHSHVYWYRQLPEEGLKFMVYLQKENIIDESGMPKERFSAEFPKEGPSILRIQQVVRGDSAAYFCASSPRDRNNEQFFGPGTRLTVL.

This chain joins TRBV18 and TRBJ2-3; 7 positions match TRBD1. CDR3 length: 15 residues. Losses at the gene ends were 5 bases for V and 4 bases for J; bases not matched to a gene: 9. Germline V lookup: CDR1 KGHSH, CDR2 LQKENI. The CDR3 spells CASSSPTGEPDTQYF. CDR3 bases: TGTGCCAGCTCATCCCCCACAGGGGAACCAGATACGCAGTATTTT.

J is TRBJ1-2 and V is TRBV19, with D hard to call. The germline V and J ends were trimmed by 5 bases and 4 bases, with 8 bases remaining between them. From germline, CDR1 is LNHDA and CDR2 SQIVND (reference sequence). The CDR3 extends over 12 amino acids. The chain's CDR3 is CASSLDVYGYTF. For the CDR3, the DNA is TGTGCCAGTAGTTTGGACGTCTATGGCTACACCTTC. Combining the CDR3 with reference TRBV19 and TRBJ1-2 gives the whole variable domain DGGITQSPKYLFRKEGQNVTLSCEQNLNHDAMYWYRQDPGQGLRLIYYSQIVNDFQKGDIAEGYSVSREKKESFPLTVTSAQKNPTAFYLCASSLDVYGYTFGSGTRLTVV.

The chain recombines TRBV19 with TRBJ1-5; D may be TRBD1 (5 bases). The germline gives CDR1 LNHDA, CDR2 SQIVND (reference sequence). V was cut by 5 bases and J by 6 bases, with 20 bases left in between. The CDR3 spans 16 residues. The DNA for the CDR3 is TGTGCCAGTAGTCCCCAGGGTAATCGGGGAAGTCAGCCCCAGCATTTT. Protein product: CASSPQGNRGSQPQHF.

This chain uses TRBV5-1 with TRBJ2-5; 7 bases line up with TRBD1. CDR1 is SGHRS, CDR2 YFSETQ, per germline. This CDR3 is 15 amino acids long. V lost 0 bases, J lost 5 bases, and 7 bases stayed unmatched. CDR3 amino acids: CASSLAGQADETQYF. For the CDR3, the DNA is TGCGCCAGCAGCTTGGCCGGACAGGCTGACGAGACCCAGTACTTC.

This clone has just a few counts. This chain joins TRBV18 and TRBJ2-7; 10 bases agree with TRBD2. J was trimmed by 4 bases and V by 8 bases; bases with no gene match: 8. The CDR3 is 14 amino acids. Germline CDR1 KGHSH, CDR2 LQKENI. Here the CDR3 DNA reads TGTGCCAGCACAAGCGGGAGGGCCGGGTACGAGCAGTACTTC. It specifies CASTSGRAGYEQYF.

The chain combines TRBV23-1 with TRBJ2-7; D might be TRBD1 (5 bases). TRBV23-1 is an ORF, with its function uncertain. This CDR3 is built from 15 residues. Trimming pared 6 bases from V and 4 bases from J, leaving 19 bases between. The CDR3 DNA reads TGCGCCAGCAGCTTATTTCCGGGCAGGGAATACGAGCAGTACTTC. Protein sequence: CASSLFPGREYEQYF.

CDR3 bases: TGTGCCAGCAGTTTAGCTCCCTACGAGCAGTACTTC. The encoded protein is CASSLAPYEQYF. The chain is built from TRBV28 and TRBJ2-7; D gene uncertain. Trimming cost V 2 bases and J 2 bases, with 4 bases left between them. CDR1 is MDHEN, CDR2 SYDVKM, per germline. There are 12 residues in the CDR3.

A few counts support this clone. The V gene is TRBV11-3, the J gene TRBJ2-1; TRBD2 aligns across 8 bases. The CDR3 contains 15 residues. Trimming at V came to 3 bases and at J to 9 bases, leaving 10 bases not matched to a gene. Germline V gene sequence: CDR1 SGHNT, CDR2 YENEEA. As DNA, the CDR3 is TGTGCCAGCAGCTTGAAGGCGGGAGGTCAAGTTGAGCAGTTCTTC. It encodes CASSLKAGGQVEQFF.

The chain is built from TRBV19 and TRBJ2-2; TRBD2 agrees at 11 bases. The V and J ends lost 9 bases and 5 bases, in that order; junction bases with no gene match: 5. This CDR3 is built from 14 residues. Germline V gene lookup returns CDR1 LNHDA and CDR2 SQIVND (reference sequence). CDR3 in amino acids: CASRGLAVTGELFF. CDR3 bases: TGTGCCAGCCGGGGACTAGCGGTGACCGGGGAGCTGTTTTTT.

CDR3 region: CASWNGDTEAFF. Written as DNA, the CDR3 is TGTGCCAGCTGGAATGGGGACACTGAAGCTTTCTTT. This chain uses TRBV19 with TRBJ1-1; the D is unclear. CDR1 is LNHDA, CDR2 SQIVND, per germline (reference sequence). V was clipped by 9 bases and J by 3 bases, with 11 bases between them. The CDR3 covers 12 residues.

The rearrangement uses TRBV25-1 and TRBJ2-2, with D perhaps TRBD1 or TRBD2 (6 bases each). Trimming left V 4 bases short and J 6 bases short, with 9 bases between. There are 13 residues in the CDR3. Germline CDR1 MGHDK, CDR2 SYGVNS. DNA for the CDR3: TGTGCCAGCAGTGTTGGGGGGCCCGGGGAGCTGTTTTTT. Amino acids: CASSVGGPGELFF.

With respect to this clone: An end of the junction differs from the germline gene, which may be a read error. The J gene is TRBJ2-3, the V gene TRBV5-1; 9 positions match TRBD1. The CDR3 covers 16 residues. CDR1 and CDR2 from the germline V gene are SGHRS and YFSETQ. Written as DNA, the CDR3 is TGCGCCAGCAGCTTGGGGGGACAGGGAAACACAAATACGCAGTATTTT. Residues: CASSLGGQGNTNTQYF.

The V call is TRBV6-8, the J call TRBJ2-2; possible D gene TRBD2, 7 bases. Germline CDR1 is MNHGY and CDR2 is SAAAGT. The CDR3 covers 13 residues. Trimming stripped 6 bases from V and 4 bases from J, with 9 bases between. CDR3 nucleotide sequence: TGTGCCAGCAGGAGGGGGGGCACCGGGGAGCTGTTTTTT. It specifies CASRRGGTGELFF.

J is TRBJ2-1 and V is TRBV7-6; 8 bases are shared with TRBD1. Germline assignment: CDR1 SGHVS and CDR2 FNYEAQ. The CDR3 is 15 amino acids. Germline trimming cut 4 bases from V and 3 bases from J; bases unmatched to any gene: 5. DNA for the CDR3: TGTGCCAGCAGCTCCAGGACAGGGAGCTACAATGAGCAGTTCTTC. Encoded protein: CASSSRTGSYNEQFF.

This clone was seen a few times. The chain employs TRBV15 and TRBJ2-5, with 11 bases that match TRBD1. Germline-derived CDR1 and CDR2 are LNHNV and YYDKDF (reference sequence). CDR3 size: 18 residues. The trim removed 0 bases at V and 7 bases at J, leaving 13 bases unmatched. CDR3 protein: CATSRDPINLGQGGTQYF. The CDR3 nucleotides read TGTGCCACCAGCAGAGATCCAATTAACCTGGGACAGGGGGGGACCCAGTACTTC.

This chain connects TRBV29-1 to TRBJ2-1; 8 bases fit TRBD2. The CDR3 runs to 15 residues. CDR1 is SQVTM and CDR2 is ANQGSEA in the germline V gene. V shed 7 bases and J 0 bases; nucleotides not matched to a gene: 8. CDR3 amino acids: CSARAGGSSYNEQFF. The CDR3 nucleotides read TGCAGCGCTCGGGCGGGGGGTAGCTCCTACAATGAGCAGTTCTTC.

CDR3 DNA sequence: TGTGCCAGTCGAGCGAGACAGGGGAGATTGGATGAGCAGTTCTTC. It codes for CASRARQGRLDEQFF. The chain couples TRBV19 to TRBJ2-1; 8 bases agree with TRBD1. The V and J ends lost 8 bases and 8 bases, in that order; junction bases with no gene match: 14. The germline V gene encodes CDR1 LNHDA and CDR2 SQIVND (reference sequence). The CDR3 is made up of 15 amino acids.